This T cell receptor (beta chain) was found in a study of tumor-infiltrating lymphocytes in primary liver carcinoma. Study-level findings and limits: Tumor-adjacent and tumor-blood pairs overlapped less than tumor region pairs did.

A note on this clonotype: Its specificity is not known. The junction does not match germline at one end; this may be a read error.

The source of the blood RNA was unsorted whole blood, and germline DNA was extracted as well. The CDR3 loop spans 21 amino acids. Germline V gene lookup returns CDR1 LGHNA and CDR2 YNFKEQ. Constant-region priming of approximately 500 ng total RNA yielded TCR beta cDNA. Investigators got TCR beta libraries out of three nested multiplex PCR rounds, done with slightly modified ARM-PCR. Primers for the first two PCR rounds were TRBV1-TRBV30 forward primers and a C-beta reverse primer (about 9 cycles per round). Via MiXCR, TCRdb re-called the multiplex PCR reads, giving one row per CDR3 protein. The data contain 330,000 or so distinct CDR3 sequences, approximately 64% of them singletons.

V is TRBV4-2 and J is TRBJ2-2; TRBD2 matches at 11 bases. Sequencing was done on a sample of peripheral blood. The sequence derives from a man aged 40-50 years with primary liver carcinoma and hepatitis B virus infection. CDR3 sequence reads: CANSQDLVGIAGGLRTGELFF. CDR3 bases: TGTGCCAACAGCCAAGATCTAGTGGGAATAGCGGGAGGGCTGAGAACCGGGGAGCTGTTTTTT.